Shown below are 15 T cell receptor beta chains from a single sample sequenced in a study of blood T cell repertoires in COVID-19. Repertoires were generated with immunoSEQ multiplex PCR, while TCRdb's copy carries only in-frame clones and drops some. The sample holds about 220,000 clones, under 90% seen once. Material for sequencing was peripheral blood. These receptor sequences come from a man aged 25-40 years with active or convalescent COVID-19.

V gene TRBV23-1 combines with J gene TRBJ2-1; perhaps TRBD2 as D (6 bases). TRBV23-1 is an ORF, with its function uncertain. The length of the CDR3 is 14 residues. Trimming cost V 4 bases and J 5 bases, with 12 bases left between them. In nucleotides, the CDR3 is TGCGCCAGCAGTCCGGGGACTCCGGACAATGAGCAGTTCTTC. Protein sequence: CASSPGTPDNEQFF.

The chain joins TRBV7-2 to TRBJ2-7, with D perhaps TRBD1 (6 bases). V lost 4 bases and J lost 3, with 25 bases in between. Germline CDR1 reads SGHTA; CDR2 reads FQGNSA. CDR3 length: 18 amino acids. The CDR3 spells CASSSPGQPGEEGYEQYF. Here the CDR3 DNA reads TGTGCCAGCAGCTCCCCCGGACAGCCCGGGGAAGAGGGCTACGAGCAGTACTTC. Filled out from reference TRBV7-2 and TRBJ2-7, the complete variable domain reads GAGVSQSPSNKVTEKGKDVELRCDPISGHTALYWYRQSLGQGLEFLIYFQGNSAPDKSGLPSDRFSAERTGGSVSTLTIQRTQQEDSAVYLCASSSPGQPGEEGYEQYFGPGTRLTVT.

V usage is TRBV5-6 and J usage is TRBJ2-3; D is unresolved. The germline V gene has CDR1 SGHDT and CDR2 YYEEEE. This CDR3 region has 13 residues. V was trimmed by 3 bases and J by 0 bases, leaving 5 bases between them. The CDR3 loop reads CASSWASTDTQYF. CDR3 coding DNA: TGTGCCAGCAGCTGGGCTAGCACAGATACGCAGTATTTT.

The chain carries TRBV2 and TRBJ1-3, with TRBD1 as a possible D gene (5 bases). Trimming took off 4 bases at V and 0 bases at J, with 19 bases between the two ends. The germline V gene encodes CDR1 SNHLY and CDR2 FYNNEI. This CDR3 is built from 18 residues. In nucleotides, the CDR3 is TGTGCCAGCAGTGTTCGCAGGGTCCAAGTCAGCTCTGGAAACACCATATATTTT. This sequence encodes CASSVRRVQVSSGNTIYF.

The chain combines TRBV4-3 with TRBJ2-7; maybe TRBD2 (6 bases). Germline-derived CDR1 and CDR2 are LGHNA and YSLEER. CDR3 length: 15 amino acids. Trimming pared 4 bases from V and 3 bases from J, leaving 16 bases between. The CDR3 nucleotides read TGCGCCAGCAGCCTCGGGACCCACGGGGGCTACGAGCAGTACTTC. Encoded protein: CASSLGTHGGYEQYF.

About this clone: At the DNA level, this CDR3 is encoded by other sequences in the same sample as well. The chain employs TRBV24-1 and TRBJ1-2, with 8 bases aligning to TRBD1. This CDR3 region has 14 residues. CDR1 is KGHDR, CDR2 SFDVKD, per germline. V was clipped by 3 bases and J by 5 bases; unmatched bases: 4. CDR3 sequence reads: CATSDGQGVYGYTF. The CDR3 DNA reads as TGTGCCACCAGTGATGGACAGGGAGTTTATGGCTACACCTTC.

The rearrangement links TRBV5-1 to TRBJ1-4, with D perhaps matching TRBD1 (5 bases). CDR3 length equals 16 residues. CDR1 is SGHRS, CDR2 YFSETQ, per germline. The V and J ends lost 4 bases and 4 bases respectively, with 17 bases between them. In DNA form, the CDR3 reads TGCGCCAGCAGCCGTAATTCAGGGATGTTTAATGAAAAACTGTTTTTT. It encodes CASSRNSGMFNEKLFF.

This CDR3 is CASSSGTAREQYF. The DNA of the CDR3 is TGTGCCAGCTCCTCGGGGACAGCTCGCGAGCAGTACTTC. The chain combines TRBV6-6 with TRBJ2-7, with 7 bases fitting TRBD1. Germline V gives CDR1 MNHNY, CDR2 SVGAGI (reference sequence). The CDR3 has 13 amino acids. Trimming took 8 bases from V and 6 from J; bases not matched to a gene: 10.

The chain recombines TRBV19 with TRBJ1-2; 11 positions match TRBD1. Germline CDR1 reads LNHDA; CDR2 reads SQIVND (reference sequence). This CDR3 has 15 amino acids. V trimming: 8 bases; J trimming: 5 bases; junction bases outside the gene matches: 10. The CDR3: CASAGTGGKSYGYTF. CDR3 DNA: TGTGCCAGTGCCGGGACAGGGGGAAAGTCATATGGCTACACCTTC.

The V gene is TRBV5-5, the J gene TRBJ2-7, with a tentative D call TRBD1 (5 bases). CDR1 and CDR2 from the germline V gene are SGHKS and YYEKEE (reference sequence). Deletions cut 4 bases from V and 3 bases from J, with 8 bases between. CDR3 length: 12 residues. CDR3 amino acids: CASSLTGYEQYF. The CDR3 DNA reads as TGTGCCAGCAGCCTAACAGGCTACGAGCAGTACTTC.

This chain uses TRBV6-4 with TRBJ1-6; 8 bases align to TRBD1. From germline, CDR1 is MRHNA and CDR2 SNTAGT. V dropped 3 bases and J dropped 8; count of bases not matched to a gene: 9. This CDR3 is 16 amino acids long. The CDR3 DNA sequence: TGTGCCAGCAGTGAACAAGGACAGGGCTCTCATTCACCCCTCCACTTT. This sequence encodes CASSEQGQGSHSPLHF.

The chain combines TRBV6-9 with TRBJ1-6, with unresolved D. The CDR3 contains 11 residues. V shed 8 bases and J shed 7 bases, with 6 bases lying between them. CDR1 MNHGY and CDR2 SVAAGI come from the germline V gene. CDR3 in DNA: TGTGCCAGCCATTTCAATTCACCCCTCCACTTT. Translated: CASHFNSPLHF.

The chain employs TRBV27 and TRBJ1-4; TRBD1 aligns across 7 bases. The CDR3 runs to 13 residues. CDR1 and CDR2 (germline): MNHEY, SMNVEV (reference sequence). V dropped 7 bases and J dropped 4; count of bases not matched to a gene: 3. The CDR3, as DNA: TGTGCCAGCAAAGGACAGGTTAATGAAAAACTGTTTTTT. It is translated as CASKGQVNEKLFF.

This clone has ten or more counts. The chain has TRBV30 and TRBJ1-6; the D gene is possibly TRBD1 (5 bases). The CDR3 loop spans 14 amino acids. Germline V gives CDR1 GTSNPN, CDR2 SVGIG (reference sequence). Trimming removed 4 bases at V and 13 bases at J, with 20 bases between. The CDR3 region has the DNA TGTGCCTGGAAGCGATCGGGGGGGGACGGGCCCCTCCACTTT. Residues: CAWKRSGGDGPLHF. Full variable domain (outside the CDR3, taken from reference TRBV30 and TRBJ1-6): SQTIHQWPATLVQPVGSPLSLECTVEGTSNPNLYWYRQAAGRGLQLLFYSVGIGQISSEVPQNLSASRPQDRQFILSSKKLLLSDSGFYLCAWKRSGGDGPLHFGNGTRLTVT.

This rearrangement joins TRBV6-5 to TRBJ1-1; no reliable D call. V lost 2 bases and J lost 1, with 5 bases in between. The CDR3 sequence is 13 residues long. The germline V gene encodes CDR1 MNHEY and CDR2 SVGAGI. This CDR3 reads CASSYTRNTEAFF. In nucleotides, the CDR3 is TGTGCCAGCAGTTACACAAGGAACACTGAAGCTTTCTTT.